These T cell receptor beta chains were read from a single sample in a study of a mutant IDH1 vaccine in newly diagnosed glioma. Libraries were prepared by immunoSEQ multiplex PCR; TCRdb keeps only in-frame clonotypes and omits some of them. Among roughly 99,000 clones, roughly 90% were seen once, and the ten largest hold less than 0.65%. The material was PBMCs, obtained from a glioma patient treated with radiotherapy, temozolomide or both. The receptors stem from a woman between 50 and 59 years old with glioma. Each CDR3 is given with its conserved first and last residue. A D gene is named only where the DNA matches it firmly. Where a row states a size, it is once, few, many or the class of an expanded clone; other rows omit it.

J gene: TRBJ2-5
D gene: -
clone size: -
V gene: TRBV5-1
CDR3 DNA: TGCGCCAGCAGCTTAGAAGAGACCCAGTACTTC
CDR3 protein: CASSLEETQYF

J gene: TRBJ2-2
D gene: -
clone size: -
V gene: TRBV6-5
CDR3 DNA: TGTGCCAGCAGTTTCACAACTCGTCTGGACCGGGAGCTGTTTTTT
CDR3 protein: CASSFTTRLDRELFF

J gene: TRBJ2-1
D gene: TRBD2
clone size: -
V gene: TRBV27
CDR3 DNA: TGTGCCAGCAGTTCCCCAACTAGCGGGAGGAAAAATGAGCAGTTCTTC
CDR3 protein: CASSSPTSGRKNEQFF

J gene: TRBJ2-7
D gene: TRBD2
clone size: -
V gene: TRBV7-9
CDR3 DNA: TGTGCCAGCAGCCATAGCGGGAGGATCCACGAGCAGTACTTC
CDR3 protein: CASSHSGRIHEQYF

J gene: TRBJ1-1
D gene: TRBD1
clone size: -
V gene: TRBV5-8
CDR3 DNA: TGTGCCAGCAGCCTGCTCTCAGGGGGTCACACTGAAGCTTTCTTT
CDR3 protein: CASSLLSGGHTEAFF

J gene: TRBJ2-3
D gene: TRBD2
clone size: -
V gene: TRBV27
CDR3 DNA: TGTGCCAGCAGTTTCTCCGGGGGGGCAGATACGCAGTATTTT
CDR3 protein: CASSFSGGADTQYF

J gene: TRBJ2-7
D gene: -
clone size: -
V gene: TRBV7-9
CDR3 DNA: TGTGCCAGCAGCTTGGAGGACCACTACGAGCAGTACTTC
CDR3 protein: CASSLEDHYEQYF

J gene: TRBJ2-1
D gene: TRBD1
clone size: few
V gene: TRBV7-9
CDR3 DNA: TGTGCCAGCAGCTCCGGACAGGGGAGGAATGAGCAGTTCTTC
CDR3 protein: CASSSGQGRNEQFF

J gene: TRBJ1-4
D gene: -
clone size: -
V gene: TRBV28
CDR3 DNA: TGTGCCAGCAGTTCACGCCAGGGTTTTAATGAAAAACTGTTTTTT
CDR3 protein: CASSSRQGFNEKLFF

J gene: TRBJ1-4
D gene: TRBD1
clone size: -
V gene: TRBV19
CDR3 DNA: TGTGCCAGTAGTGTAACTCCGGGACAGGGGGGTAATGAAAAACTGTTTTTT
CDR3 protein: CASSVTPGQGGNEKLFF

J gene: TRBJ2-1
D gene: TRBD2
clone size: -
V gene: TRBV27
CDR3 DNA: TGTGCCAGCAGCCCCGGGGGGGCTGAGCAGTTCTTC
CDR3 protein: CASSPGGAEQFF

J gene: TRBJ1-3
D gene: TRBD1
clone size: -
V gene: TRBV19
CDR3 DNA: TGTGCCAGCCGCGGGACAGGGACCTTCTCTGGAAACACCATATATTTT
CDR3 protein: CASRGTGTFSGNTIYF

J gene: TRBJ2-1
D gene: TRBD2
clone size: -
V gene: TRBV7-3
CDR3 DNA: TGTGCCAGCAGCAAGGGACTAGCGGACAATGAGCAGTTCTTC
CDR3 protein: CASSKGLADNEQFF

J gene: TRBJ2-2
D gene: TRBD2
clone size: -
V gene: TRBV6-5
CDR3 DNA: TGTGCCAGCAGTTACACTAGCGGGAGGTCGGGCGGGGAGCTGTTTTTT
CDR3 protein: CASSYTSGRSGGELFF

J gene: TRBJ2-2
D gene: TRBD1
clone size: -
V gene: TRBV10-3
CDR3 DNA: TGTGCCACGAGAGGGACAGGGGAGACCGGGGAGCTGTTTTTT
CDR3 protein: CATRGTGETGELFF

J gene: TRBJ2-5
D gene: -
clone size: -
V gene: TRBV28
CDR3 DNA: TGTGCCAGCAGTTTCAATGGTAGGACCCAGTACTTC
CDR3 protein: CASSFNGRTQYF

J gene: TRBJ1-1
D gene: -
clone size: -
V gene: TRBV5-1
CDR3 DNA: TGCGCCAGCAGCTTGTCCAGGGGAGGAACTGAAGCTTTCTTT
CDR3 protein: CASSLSRGGTEAFF

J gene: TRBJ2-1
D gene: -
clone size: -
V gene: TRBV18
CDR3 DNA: TGTGCCAGCTCACCTGCCTGGGGCAATGAGCAGTTCTTC
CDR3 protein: CASSPAWGNEQFF

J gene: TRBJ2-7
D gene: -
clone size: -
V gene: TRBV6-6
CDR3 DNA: TGTGCCAGCAGTTCTTCTAGCGTCGAGCAGTACTTC
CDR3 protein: CASSSSSVEQYF

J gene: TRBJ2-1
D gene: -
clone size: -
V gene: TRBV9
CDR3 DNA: TGTGCCAGCCGGAACGAAGGACGTTACAATGAGCAGTTCTTC
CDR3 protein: CASRNEGRYNEQFF

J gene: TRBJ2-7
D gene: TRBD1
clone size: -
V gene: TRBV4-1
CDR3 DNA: TGCGCCAGCAGCCCATCTTCGGGACAGAGCTCCTACGAGCAGTACTTC
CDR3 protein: CASSPSSGQSSYEQYF

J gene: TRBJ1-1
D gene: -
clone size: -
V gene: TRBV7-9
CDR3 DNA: TGTGCCAGCAGCCCCCCCGGGGGCAGGACTGAAGCTTTCTTT
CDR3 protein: CASSPPGGRTEAFF

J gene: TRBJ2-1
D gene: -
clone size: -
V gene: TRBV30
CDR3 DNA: TGTGCCTTTCAGGGGGGATACAATGAGCAGTTCTTC
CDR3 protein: CAFQGGYNEQFF

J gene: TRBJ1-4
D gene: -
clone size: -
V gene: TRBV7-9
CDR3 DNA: TGTGCCAGCAGCTTAGGTCAGGGGAAAGAAAAACTGTTTTTT
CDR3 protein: CASSLGQGKEKLFF

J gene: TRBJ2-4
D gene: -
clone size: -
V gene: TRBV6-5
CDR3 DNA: TGTGCCAGCAGTCTGGGGGCAGGGAGGAACATTCAGTACTTC
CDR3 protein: CASSLGAGRNIQYF

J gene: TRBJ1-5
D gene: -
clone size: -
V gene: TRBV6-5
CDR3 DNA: TGTGCCAGCAGTTACCGGCAGGCCGTTCAGCCCCAGCATTTT
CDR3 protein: CASSYRQAVQPQHF

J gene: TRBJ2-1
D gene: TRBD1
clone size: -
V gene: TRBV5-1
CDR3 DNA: TGCGCCAGCAGCAGCTCAGGGGGTACCTACAATGAGCAGTTCTTC
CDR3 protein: CASSSSGGTYNEQFF

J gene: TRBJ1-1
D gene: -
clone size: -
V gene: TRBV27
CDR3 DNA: TGTGCCAGCAGCCCCGCAGGGCAGGGGACCACTGAAGCTTTCTTT
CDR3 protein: CASSPAGQGTTEAFF

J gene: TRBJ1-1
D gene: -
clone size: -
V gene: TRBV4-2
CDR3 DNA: TGTGCCAGCAGCCAAGATCCGGCAGGGGCGCACACTGAAGCTTTCTTT
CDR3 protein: CASSQDPAGAHTEAFF

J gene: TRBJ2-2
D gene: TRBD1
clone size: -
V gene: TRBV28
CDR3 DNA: TGTGCCAGCATCACCCTACGGACAGGGGGGAGAACCGGGGAGCTGTTTTTT
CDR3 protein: CASITLRTGGRTGELFF

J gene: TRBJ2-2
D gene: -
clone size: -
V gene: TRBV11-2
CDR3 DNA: TGTGCCAGCGGGCTAGCGTTATCCGGGGAGCTGTTTTTT
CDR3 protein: CASGLALSGELFF

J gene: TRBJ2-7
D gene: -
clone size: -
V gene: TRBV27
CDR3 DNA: TGTGCCAGCAGTTTACAGGGCAGCTCCTACGAGCAGTACTTC
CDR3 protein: CASSLQGSSYEQYF

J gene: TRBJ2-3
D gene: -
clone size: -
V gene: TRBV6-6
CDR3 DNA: TGTGCCAGCAGTTATGTTCAGGGTAGGACAGATACGCAGTATTTT
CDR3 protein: CASSYVQGRTDTQYF